The subject of this entry is one T cell receptor (beta chain). Its antigen is not known. This sample stems from a study of Ad26.COV2.S vaccination and SARS-CoV-2 variants. Background on the study: The donor participated in the COV1001 trial, in its Ad26.COV2.S arm. General observations from the study: Placebo and vaccine recipients had non-spike TCR breadth that was similar. TCR breadth and depth analyses may have underestimated total T cell responses.

The protocol was immunoSEQ multiplex PCR, while the TCRdb copy is restricted to in-frame clones and leaves out a portion. The repertoire holds 320,000 or so clones, with about 90% as singletons. Treatment meaning: around 19 received Ad26.COV2.S at low or high dose, single or two shots; 5 received placebo; per-sample allocation not given. On day 63 after the first injection, vaccine and placebo recipients gave samples. The germline CDR1 and CDR2 sequences are WSHSY and SAAADI. The CDR3 has 14 amino acids. V shed 3 bases and J shed 6 bases, with 12 bases lying between them. The chain is built from TRBV10-2 and TRBJ2-1; no definite D call. The clonotype comes from a person between 18 and 65 years old who received the Ad26.COV2.S COVID-19 vaccine or a placebo. The sample consisted of peripheral blood, taken in a trial of Ad26.COV2.S vaccine versus placebo. CDR3 residues: CASSDLNLSNEQFF. In nucleotides, the CDR3 is TGCGCCAGCAGTGATCTAAACTTGAGCAATGAGCAGTTCTTC.